A single sample is the source of the 15 T cell receptor beta chains below, sequenced in a study of CD8+ T cells in alopecia areata. Reverse transcription of extracted RNA yielded cDNA, which provided the sequencing template. Repertoires were generated with immunoSEQ multiplex PCR, while TCRdb's copy carries only in-frame clones and drops some. Of around 180,000 clones in the sample, around three fifths are singletons; the top ten hold approximately 0.93%. Treatment meaning: oral pan-JAK inhibitor, 5-10 mg twice daily. The sample consisted of CD4+ T cells sorted from blood, taken at week 24, from a patient treated with tofacitinib. The receptors shown here come from a human donor with alopecia areata.

This clone was counted a few times. The V call is TRBV11-1, the J call TRBJ2-1; TRBD1 matches 8 bases. V was clipped by 2 bases and J by 8 bases; unmatched bases: 11. Germline V CDR1 and CDR2: SGHAT, FQDESV (reference sequence). This CDR3 contains 16 residues. The CDR3 DNA reads TGTGCCAGCAGCTTATTCCCGGGACAGGCCCACTATGAGCAGTTCTTC. Protein product: CASSLFPGQAHYEQFF.

Only a few counts were recorded for this clone. V and J are TRBV7-2 and TRBJ1-5; TRBD1 is a possible D gene (6 bases). In germline, CDR1 is SGHTA, CDR2 FQGNSA. This CDR3 spans 14 amino acids. The germline V and J ends were trimmed by 5 bases and 7 bases, with 15 bases remaining between them. The CDR3 region is CASSPVGGGQPQHF. The CDR3 nucleotides read TGTGCCAGCAGCCCAGTGGGAGGGGGGCAGCCCCAGCATTTT.

The chain couples TRBV27 to TRBJ1-4; D not resolved. The CDR3 runs 14 residues. The germline V gene encodes CDR1 MNHEY and CDR2 SMNVEV (reference sequence). Trimming took off 5 bases at V and 5 bases at J, with 12 bases between the two ends. CDR3: CASSPRRTNEKLFF. CDR3 coding DNA: TGTGCCAGCAGTCCACGGCGGACGAATGAAAAACTGTTTTTT.

V and J are TRBV7-8 and TRBJ2-5, with D hard to call. CDR1 and CDR2 from the germline V gene are SGHVS and FQNEAQ. The ends were cut back, 2 bases at V and 0 bases at J, with 10 bases in the middle. The CDR3 contains 15 residues. The CDR3 DNA reads as TGTGCCAGCAGCTTACTCCGTCTTAACCAAGAGACCCAGTACTTC. Translating gives CASSLLRLNQETQYF.

The table lists this clone with a few counts. The chain has TRBV19 and TRBJ2-3, with D unresolved. CDR1 is LNHDA and CDR2 is SQIVND in the germline V gene (reference sequence). V was cut by 6 bases and J by 3 bases, with 10 bases left in between. This CDR3 comprises 13 residues. The DNA for the CDR3 is TGTGCCAGTAGCGTCGGCATGACAGATACGCAGTATTTT. This codes for CASSVGMTDTQYF. Supplemented by reference TRBV19 and TRBJ2-3, the full variable domain reads DGGITQSPKYLFRKEGQNVTLSCEQNLNHDAMYWYRQDPGQGLRLIYYSQIVNDFQKGDIAEGYSVSREKKESFPLTVTSAQKNPTAFYLCASSVGMTDTQYFGPGTRLTVL.

The sample holds a few counts of this clone. This chain joins TRBV6-5 and TRBJ2-3, with TRBD1 matching 8 bases. V gave up 5 bases and J gave up 1 base; unmatched junction bases: 5. The CDR3 runs to 15 residues. Germline V gene lookup returns CDR1 MNHEY and CDR2 SVGAGI. In nucleotides, the CDR3 is TGTGCCAGCAGTACAGGGGGAATCGGCACAGATACGCAGTATTTT. It is translated as CASSTGGIGTDTQYF.

This chain uses TRBV2 with TRBJ1-1; the D gene is possibly TRBD1 (5 bases). V was shortened by 7 bases and J by 3 bases, with 15 bases between the two germline ends. This CDR3 contains 14 residues. Germline CDR1 SNHLY, CDR2 FYNNEI. For the CDR3, the DNA is TGTGCCAGCACCCGGGAGTGGGGGGACACTGAAGCTTTCTTT. Amino acid sequence: CASTREWGDTEAFF.

The rearrangement uses TRBV14 and TRBJ2-1; the D is unclear. Germline values: CDR1 SGHDN, CDR2 FVKESK. V lost 0 bases and J 9 bases, leaving 18 bases between the germline ends. This CDR3 spans 16 amino acids. In DNA, the CDR3 is TGTGCCAGCAGCCAAGATAGGCTCTTCCGGAGTAGTGAGCAGTTCTTC. Translated: CASSQDRLFRSSEQFF.

V gene TRBV2 combines with J gene TRBJ1-5; 11 bases agree with TRBD1. In germline, CDR1 is SNHLY, CDR2 FYNNEI. The CDR3 contains 15 residues. V shed 8 bases and J 6 bases; nucleotides not matched to a gene: 9. DNA of the CDR3: TGTGCCAGCTCAACGGACAGGGGGCGATTTCAGCCCCAGCATTTT. Protein sequence: CASSTDRGRFQPQHF.

The rearrangement uses TRBV5-6 and TRBJ1-6, with D hard to call. V gave up 0 bases and J gave up 8 bases, with 9 bases separating them. Germline-derived CDR1 and CDR2 are SGHDT and YYEEEE. The CDR3 loop spans 14 amino acids. CDR3 amino acids: CASSLAAVDSPLHF. The CDR3 DNA reads TGTGCCAGCAGCTTGGCTGCGGTTGATTCACCCCTCCACTTT. The full variable domain, rest sourced from reference TRBV5-6 and TRBJ1-6, is DAGVTQSPTHLIKTRGQQVTLRCSPKSGHDTVSWYQQALGQGPQFIFQYYEEEERQRGNFPDRFSGHQFPNYSSELNVNALLLGDSALYLCASSLAAVDSPLHFGNGTRLTVT.

The gene calls are TRBV5-4 and TRBJ1-1; D is ambiguous. This CDR3 contains 13 residues. Germline loops: CDR1 SGHNT, CDR2 YYREEE (reference sequence). V was shortened by 3 bases and J by 6 bases, with 12 bases between the two germline ends. CDR3 residues: CASSYNQGAEAFF. The CDR3 DNA sequence: TGTGCCAGCAGCTACAATCAAGGAGCTGAAGCTTTCTTT.

As for this clone: It may be a read error: a sequence one base away is much more abundant. The chain joins TRBV11-3 to TRBJ1-1; D ambiguous. Germline CDR1 and CDR2: SGHNT and YENEEA. The length of the CDR3 is 11 residues. Trimming removed 5 bases from V and 1 base from J, with 2 bases in between. CDR3 nucleotide sequence: TGTGCCAGCAGCCGGAACACTGAAGCTTTCTTT. Encoded protein: CASSRNTEAFF. Drawing the rest from reference TRBV11-3 and TRBJ1-1, the complete variable domain is EAGVVQSPRYKIIEKKQPVAFWCNPISGHNTLYWYLQNLGQGPELLIRYENEEAVDDSQLPKDRFSAERLKGVDSTLKIQPAELGDSAVYLCASSRNTEAFFGQGTRLTVV.

This chain uses TRBV19 with TRBJ2-1, with 8 bases matching TRBD2. The junction had 0 bases not matched to a gene; V was cut back by 6 bases and J by 2 bases. This CDR3 region has 13 residues. Germline CDR1 LNHDA, CDR2 SQIVND (reference sequence). The CDR3 reads CASSGGAYNEQFF. DNA for the CDR3: TGTGCCAGTAGCGGGGGGGCCTACAATGAGCAGTTCTTC.

In this sample, this clone turned up a few times. The chain combines TRBV5-1 with TRBJ2-1; TRBD1 might be the D (6 bases). Trimming took 4 bases from V and 7 from J, leaving 15 bases between them. The CDR3 has 14 residues. CDR1 is SGHRS and CDR2 is YFSETQ in the germline V gene. CDR3 region: CASSEGMGANEQFF. The CDR3 DNA reads as TGCGCCAGCAGCGAAGGGATGGGGGCAAATGAGCAGTTCTTC.

This clone was recorded a few times. This chain links TRBV19 with TRBJ1-6; 7 bases agree with TRBD1. Germline-derived CDR1 and CDR2 are LNHDA and SQIVND (reference sequence). The trim removed 7 bases at V and 7 bases at J, leaving 4 bases unmatched. The CDR3 has 13 amino acids. The CDR3 DNA is TGTGCCAGTAAGCCGGACAGGAATTCACCCCTCCACTTT. Translating it yields CASKPDRNSPLHF.